This T cell receptor beta chain was found in a study of PD-1 blockade in mismatch repair-deficient tumors. Study-wide findings and caveats: After pembrolizumab, tumor-resident clones rose rapidly, then generally contracted before radiologic responses.

Clones were sequenced by immunoSEQ multiplex PCR, and TCRdb holds only the in-frame ones, with some missing. The data contain 120,000 or so clones, 85% to 90% of them singletons. On this clone: Its antigen is not identified.

The CDR3 covers 14 residues. In germline, CDR1 is SGHRS, CDR2 YFSETQ. V dropped 7 bases and J dropped 6; count of bases not matched to a gene: 7. Every patient had mismatch repair deficiency by PCR or immunohistochemistry. The TCR-sequenced patients were a few responders to pembrolizumab. The chain joins TRBV5-1 to TRBJ2-1, with 10 bases lining up with TRBD1. The specimen was peripheral blood, collected roughly 67 weeks after starting pembrolizumab. The receptor's source is an adult with mismatch repair-deficient cancer. The CDR3: CASGDRGHFNEQFF. The CDR3 DNA follows: TGCGCCAGCGGTGACAGGGGGCATTTCAATGAGCAGTTCTTC.